This is a list of T cell receptor beta chains from one sample in a study of blood T cell repertoires in COVID-19. TCRdb keeps only in-frame clones here, not all; method: immunoSEQ multiplex PCR. The data hold about 230,000 clones, with about 90% observed a single time. Sample: PBMCs or T cells enriched from blood (not recorded which). These receptors came from a woman aged 25-40 years with acute COVID-19. Each CDR3 is given with its conserved first and last residue. Fields, in order: V gene, J gene, D gene, clone size, CDR3 DNA, CDR3 protein. The D gene is left open where the match is weak. Rows give clone size only sometimes, using once, few, many, or a class for an expanded clone.

TRBV28	TRBJ1-1	TRBD1	few	TGTGCCAGCAGACCTCGGACAGGGAGAGTCACTGAAGCTTTCTTT	CASRPRTGRVTEAFF
TRBV2	TRBJ1-6	.	.	TGTGCCACCGGGGGTTCCTATAATTCACCCCTCCACTTT	CATGGSYNSPLHF
TRBV10-2	TRBJ2-5	TRBD1	.	TGCGCCAGCAGTGAGGGTACTGACAGGGTCCGGGAGACCCAGTACTTC	CASSEGTDRVRETQYF
TRBV7-9	TRBJ1-4	TRBD1	.	TGTGCCAGCAGCTTAGGGGGACAGCCCATCGAATATGAAAAACTGTTTTTT	CASSLGGQPIEYEKLFF
TRBV11-1	TRBJ2-7	TRBD2	.	TGTGCCAGCAGCTTAGGGGGGGGACTCTACGAGCAGTACTTC	CASSLGGGLYEQYF
TRBV5-1	TRBJ2-7	.	.	TGCGCCAGCAGCTTGGATCCTAACCCCTACGAGCAGTACTTC	CASSLDPNPYEQYF
TRBV7-9	TRBJ1-1	.	once	TGTGCCAGCAGCCCATTGAGCCCCGGTAGAGCTTTCTTT	CASSPLSPGRAFF
TRBV9	TRBJ2-3	TRBD2	few	TGTGCCAGCAGCGGGCCTAGCGGGTTTATTGATACGCAGTATTTT	CASSGPSGFIDTQYF
TRBV7-9	TRBJ1-2	.	few	TGTGCCGTCAAGGACAGAAACTATAACTATGGCTACACCTTC	CAVKDRNYNYGYTF
TRBV27	TRBJ1-1	.	.	TGTGCCAGCAGTTTAGGTCGGGGGGCCAACACTGAAGCTTTCTTT	CASSLGRGANTEAFF
TRBV15	TRBJ1-5	.	.	TGTGCCACCAGCGGACAAAATCACAGGGCCAGCAATCAGCCCCAGCATTTT	CATSGQNHRASNQPQHF
TRBV7-9	TRBJ1-1	.	.	TGTGCCAGCAGCGGGGGACTTCACACTGAAGCTTTCTTT	CASSGGLHTEAFF
TRBV4-3	TRBJ1-2	TRBD1	.	TGCGCCAGCAGCCAAAACTACGGGACAGCTAACTATGGCTACACCTTC	CASSQNYGTANYGYTF
TRBV20-1	TRBJ2-7	.	.	TGCAGTGCCGCCGGGGTTTGGGAGCAGTACTTC	CSAAGVWEQYF
TRBV28	TRBJ2-7	.	.	TGTGCCAGCAGGGGTGCGGGGTCCTACGAGCAGTACTTC	CASRGAGSYEQYF
TRBV14	TRBJ1-1	TRBD1	.	TGTGCCAGCAGCCAACTGGGACAGGGGAGCACTGAAGCTTTCTTT	CASSQLGQGSTEAFF
TRBV13	TRBJ1-2	TRBD1	.	TGTGCCAGCAGCTCTGGGGACAGCAGGTCTTATGGCTACACCTTC	CASSSGDSRSYGYTF
TRBV4-1	TRBJ2-5	.	.	TGCGCCAGCAGCCAAGGGGCGGGTGGGACCCAGTACTTC	CASSQGAGGTQYF
TRBV10-3	TRBJ1-6	TRBD1	.	TGTGCCATCAGTGAGTTGGGGGACAGTGCGAATTCACCCCTCCACTTT	CAISELGDSANSPLHF
TRBV7-3	TRBJ1-6	.	once	TGTGCCAGCAGCCGGGGACAAAAAACCCTCCACTTT	CASSRGQKTLHF
TRBV9	TRBJ1-1	.	.	TGTGCCAGCACCAGAGGGAGTTTCCGGAACACTGAAGCTTTCTTT	CASTRGSFRNTEAFF
TRBV9	TRBJ2-2	.	.	TGTGCCAGCAGCGTAGCGGGCGGGGAGCTGTTTTTT	CASSVAGGELFF
TRBV5-5	TRBJ2-1	.	.	TGTGCCAGCAGCTACCAGGGAAATGAGCAGTTCTTC	CASSYQGNEQFF
TRBV5-5	TRBJ2-7	.	.	TGTGCCAGCAGCTTGTCACTCGTCGACACGGATTACGAGCAGTACTTC	CASSLSLVDTDYEQYF
TRBV27	TRBJ1-4	TRBD1	.	TGTGCCAGCAGTTTAAAATCGCGGGACAGGCTTACAACTAATGAAAAACTGTTTTTT	CASSLKSRDRLTTNEKLFF
TRBV11-2	TRBJ2-7	TRBD1	.	TGTGCCAGCAGCTTAGAACAGGGGGCCATTTACGAGCAGTACTTC	CASSLEQGAIYEQYF
TRBV5-6	TRBJ1-1	.	.	TGTGCCAGCAGCTTGCGAGTTGTCCGGCAGGGAAGCACTGAAGCTTTCTTT	CASSLRVVRQGSTEAFF
TRBV5-1	TRBJ1-5	.	.	TGCGCCAGCAGCATCGACGGGGGTGGGATGCCCCAGCATTTT	CASSIDGGGMPQHF
TRBV5-1	TRBJ1-1	TRBD1	few	TGCGCCAGCAGCCAGGGGACAGGGGGGCCTGAAGCTTTCTTT	CASSQGTGGPEAFF
TRBV5-6	TRBJ1-2	.	.	TGTGCCAGCAGCTTGAAAGACAGACCCAACTATGGCTACACCTTC	CASSLKDRPNYGYTF
TRBV5-1	TRBJ2-3	TRBD2	.	TGCGCCAGCAGCTTGGTACCAGCGGGGGGCACAGATACGCAGTATTTT	CASSLVPAGGTDTQYF
TRBV5-4	TRBJ2-3	TRBD2	.	TGTGCCAGCAGCCCTAGCGGGGGGGCTGGGGATACGCAGTATTTT	CASSPSGGAGDTQYF
TRBV9	TRBJ1-2	TRBD1	.	TGTGCCAGCAGCCTAGGGGGCGGCAGTCACCTAGGGGGCTACACCTTC	CASSLGGGSHLGGYTF
TRBV4-2	TRBJ1-6	TRBD1	.	TGTGCCAGCAGCCAAGATCTAAGGACAGGGAACTCACCCCTCCACTTT	CASSQDLRTGNSPLHF
TRBV27	TRBJ2-3	.	.	TGTGCCAGCAGGCAGATAGGGGGGGAGCCTTATACGCAGTATTTT	CASRQIGGEPYTQYF
TRBV28	TRBJ2-7	.	.	TGTGCCACCGAGGTCGGTCCCTACGAGCAGTACTTC	CATEVGPYEQYF
TRBV28	TRBJ2-2	.	.	TGTGCCAGCTGTCGGACTTCGAACACCGGGGAGCTGTTTTTT	CASCRTSNTGELFF
TRBV4-2	TRBJ1-4	.	.	TGTGCCAGCAGCCAAGAAGGGACATTCGCAACTAATGAAAAACTGTTTTTT	CASSQEGTFATNEKLFF
TRBV9	TRBJ2-1	TRBD1	.	TGTGCCAGCAGCCCGAACAGGGACAGGGTTCATGAGCAGTTCTTC	CASSPNRDRVHEQFF
TRBV7-2	TRBJ1-2	.	.	TGTGCCAGCAGCCCCTCGGTGAGGGGCTACACCTTC	CASSPSVRGYTF
TRBV19	TRBJ2-3	TRBD1	.	TGTGCCAGTAGTATAGCTCGACAGGGGACAGATACGCAGTATTTT	CASSIARQGTDTQYF
TRBV5-1	TRBJ1-1	.	.	TGCGCCAGCAGCGTCCTTCAGGGTACCAACACTGAAGCTTTCTTT	CASSVLQGTNTEAFF
TRBV28	TRBJ2-7	.	.	TGTGCCAGCAGTTTACAGCGGTACGAGCAGTACTTC	CASSLQRYEQYF
TRBV30	TRBJ1-1	TRBD1	once	TGTGCCTGGGGGACAGGGAGGACCACTGAAGCTTTCTTT	CAWGTGRTTEAFF
TRBV7-9	TRBJ2-7	TRBD1	.	TGTGCCAGCAGCTGGGCCGGGACAGGGAGCTACGAGCAGTACTTC	CASSWAGTGSYEQYF
TRBV6-1	TRBJ2-3	TRBD2	few	TGTGCCAGCAGTGAAAGTAGCGGGGGGTTTAACACAGATACGCAGTATTTT	CASSESSGGFNTDTQYF
TRBV30	TRBJ2-2	TRBD1	.	TGTGCCTGGCGGTCCTGGACAGGGAGGACCGGGGAGCTGTTTTTT	CAWRSWTGRTGELFF
TRBV27	TRBJ1-2	.	.	TGTGCCAGCAGTTACAGCACAGGGCTCCCATATGGCTACACCTTC	CASSYSTGLPYGYTF
TRBV28	TRBJ2-7	TRBD1	.	TGTGCCATCCAGCCTTTGCTACAGGGGATTTGGGAGCAGTACTTC	CAIQPLLQGIWEQYF
TRBV2	TRBJ1-1	TRBD1	.	TGTGCCAGCAGATGGACAGGGAACACTGAAGCTTTCTTT	CASRWTGNTEAFF
TRBV4-1	TRBJ1-1	.	.	TGCGCCAGCAGCCAAGAGGGCGTCACTGAAGCTTTCTTT	CASSQEGVTEAFF
TRBV4-3	TRBJ1-1	TRBD1	.	TGCGCCAGCAGCCAAGAAAACAGGGGATATATGAACACTGAAGCTTTCTTT	CASSQENRGYMNTEAFF
TRBV6-5	TRBJ1-1	.	.	TGTGCCAGCATACGGACACCTCATACAAACACTGAAGCTTTCTTT	CASIRTPHTNTEAFF
TRBV5-1	TRBJ2-1	TRBD2	.	TGCGCCAGCAGCTTGCCCGGGGGAGGGGCGAATGAGCAGTTCTTC	CASSLPGGGANEQFF
TRBV28	TRBJ1-4	.	.	TGTGCCAGCAGGCGGCACAGTTGGACGGAGGTTGGGGTTGAAAAACTGTTTTTT	CASRRHSWTEVGVEKLFF
TRBV19	TRBJ2-2	TRBD1	.	TGTGCCAGTAGTGGGGCAGGGGGCACCGGGGAGCTGTTTTTT	CASSGAGGTGELFF
TRBV30	TRBJ2-7	TRBD1	.	TGTGCCTGGAGTCGGGACAGGGCATACGAGCAGTACTTC	CAWSRDRAYEQYF
TRBV2	TRBJ1-6	TRBD1	once	TGTGCCAGCAGCGAAAGACAGGGAAATAATTCACCCCTCCACTTT	CASSERQGNNSPLHF
TRBV11-2	TRBJ1-6	.	.	TGTGCCAGCAGCTTAGGCCAGGGGAGTGCACCCCTCCACTTT	CASSLGQGSAPLHF